This T cell receptor (beta chain) was recovered during a study of cytomegalovirus exposure and HLA in healthy donors. About the research overall: Within an early data release were tens of millions of unique TCRs drawn from HLA-typed donors. Among the 398 genotyped donors, just over 80% were placed in the Caucasian-associated ancestry cluster. General observations from the study: When the data were analyzed later, several of the most significant clusters appeared to be linked to common viral pathogens.

Trimming cost V 5 bases and J 9 bases; bases outside gene matches: 21. Germline CDR1 SEHNR, CDR2 FQNEAQ (reference sequence). The CDR3 length is 19 residues. With respect to this clone: Antigen: not known.

Primers for the PCR totalled 60 Vbeta and 13 Jbeta. In the original analysis: Roughly 10 million shared chains were among the roughly 78 million unique TCR beta chains that a later analysis counted. Clones were sequenced by immunoSEQ multiplex PCR, and TCRdb holds only the in-frame ones, with some missing. D and trimming were read from the DNA, whereas the V and J calls and clone size are those reported in that table. The sample holds 150,000 or so clones, around 79% seen once. What was sequenced was PBMCs. The source is a man aged 45-65 years in good health and CMV-seropositive. This rearrangement joins TRBV7-9 to TRBJ1-6; TRBD1 aligns across 8 bases. In DNA form, the CDR3 reads TGTGCCAGCAGCATAATCATTCCAAAGACAGGGGTAAGGGGTTCACCCCTCCACTTT. Amino acids: CASSIIIPKTGVRGSPLHF.